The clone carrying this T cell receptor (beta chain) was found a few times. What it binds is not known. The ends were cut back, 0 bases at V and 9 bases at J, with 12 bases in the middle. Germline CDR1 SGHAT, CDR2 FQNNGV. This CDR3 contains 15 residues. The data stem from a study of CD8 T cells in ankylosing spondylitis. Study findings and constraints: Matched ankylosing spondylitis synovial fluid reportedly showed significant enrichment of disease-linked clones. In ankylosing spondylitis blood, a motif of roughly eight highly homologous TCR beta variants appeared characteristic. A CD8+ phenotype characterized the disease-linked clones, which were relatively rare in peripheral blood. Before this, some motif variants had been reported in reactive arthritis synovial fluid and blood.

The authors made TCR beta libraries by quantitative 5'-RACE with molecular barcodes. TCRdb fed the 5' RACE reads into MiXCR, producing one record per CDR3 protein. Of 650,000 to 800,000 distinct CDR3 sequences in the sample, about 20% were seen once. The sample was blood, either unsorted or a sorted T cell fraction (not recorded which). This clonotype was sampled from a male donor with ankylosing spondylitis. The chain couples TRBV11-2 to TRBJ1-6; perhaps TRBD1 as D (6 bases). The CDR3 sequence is CASSLEGQGFSPLHF. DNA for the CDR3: TGTGCCAGCAGCTTAGAAGGCCAGGGGTTTTCACCCCTCCACTTT.